A single sample is the source of the 25 T cell receptor beta chains below, sequenced in a study of shared clonotypes between healthy human individuals. Clones were sequenced by immunoSEQ multiplex PCR, and TCRdb holds only the in-frame ones, with some missing. The repertoire holds about 2.3 million clones, with around 90% as singletons. The sequenced sample was naive CD4+ T cells from PBMCs. As to subset: CD45RA+ positively selected. All receptors come from a man aged 18-30 years in good health. Some clones in this sample may be carry-over from other donors' samples.

The V and J genes are TRBV5-6 and TRBJ2-4; TRBD1 aligns across 9 bases. Germline values: CDR1 SGHDT, CDR2 YYEEEE. The CDR3 consists of 15 residues. Trimming at V came to 4 bases and at J to 5 bases, leaving 7 bases not matched to a gene. The CDR3 loop reads CASSADRGGQNIQYF. The CDR3 nucleotides are TGTGCCAGCAGCGCGGACAGGGGAGGCCAAAACATTCAGTACTTC.

V gene TRBV7-9 combines with J gene TRBJ2-7; perhaps TRBD2 as D (6 bases). V shed 2 bases and J shed 5 bases, with 10 bases lying between them. Germline V gene sequence: CDR1 SEHNR, CDR2 FQNEAQ (reference sequence). The CDR3 loop spans 13 amino acids. The DNA of the CDR3 is TGTGCCAGCAGCTTAACGGGAGATAACGAGCAGTACTTC. Translated: CASSLTGDNEQYF.

The chain combines TRBV2 with TRBJ2-5, with D possibly being TRBD2 (6 bases). CDR1 SNHLY and CDR2 FYNNEI come from the germline V gene. V lost 8 bases, J lost 5 bases, and 21 bases lay in between. CDR3 size: 15 residues. CDR3 in DNA: TGTGCCAGCGAATTGAGGCGGGACCATGGGGAGACCCAGTACTTC. Translation gives CASELRRDHGETQYF.

This chain links TRBV5-1 with TRBJ2-5; D ambiguous. Germline V gene data show CDR1 as SGHRS and CDR2 as YFSETQ. The length of the CDR3 is 11 residues. Trimming took 5 bases from V and 5 from J, leaving 7 bases between them. The DNA for the CDR3 is TGCGCCAGCAGGACTTTGGAGACCCAGTACTTC. It yields the protein CASRTLETQYF.

The J gene is TRBJ2-3, the V gene TRBV11-1; TRBD2 matches 12 bases. The CDR3 runs 13 residues. In germline, CDR1 is SGHAT, CDR2 FQDESV (reference sequence). V shed 0 bases and J 14 bases; nucleotides not matched to a gene: 3. The CDR3 reads CASSLATSGRGYF. In DNA form, the CDR3 reads TGTGCCAGCAGCTTAGCGACTAGCGGGAGAGGGTATTTT. The whole variable domain, remainder taken from reference TRBV11-1 and TRBJ2-3, is EAEVAQSPRYKITEKSQAVAFWCDPISGHATLYWYRQILGQGPELLVQFQDESVVDDSQLPKDRFSAERLKGVDSTLKIQPAELGDSAMYLCASSLATSGRGYFGPGTRLTVL.

This chain uses TRBV7-2 with TRBJ2-4; either TRBD1 or TRBD2 may fit D (6 bases each). Looked up from germline, CDR1 is SGHTA and CDR2 is FQGNSA. The CDR3 length is 14 residues. Trimming took 5 bases from V and 6 from J, leaving 14 bases between them. CDR3 sequence reads: CASSRGGYGNIQYF. The CDR3 DNA is TGTGCCAGCAGCCGAGGGGGGTATGGAAACATTCAGTACTTC. Complete variable domain (other parts from reference TRBV7-2 and TRBJ2-4): GAGVSQSPSNKVTEKGKDVELRCDPISGHTALYWYRQSLGQGLEFLIYFQGNSAPDKSGLPSDRFSAERTGGSVSTLTIQRTQQEDSAVYLCASSRGGYGNIQYFGAGTRLSVL.

This sequence joins TRBV5-1 and TRBJ2-7, with 11 bases identical to TRBD1. The CDR3 loop spans 15 amino acids. Germline V gene lookup returns CDR1 SGHRS and CDR2 YFSETQ. The trim removed 3 bases at V and 1 base at J, leaving 3 bases unmatched. The CDR3 loop is CASSYGQGASYEQYF. The CDR3 coding sequence is TGCGCCAGCAGCTATGGACAGGGGGCTTCCTACGAGCAGTACTTC.

The chain uses TRBV4-2 and TRBJ1-4; TRBD1 is a possible D gene (5 bases). This CDR3 has 16 residues. The germline V and J ends were trimmed by 2 bases and 7 bases, with 17 bases remaining between them. Germline V gene data show CDR1 as LGHNA and CDR2 as YNFKEQ. CDR3: CASSQPLLSGSEKLFF. For the CDR3, the DNA is TGTGCCAGCAGCCAACCACTCCTTTCAGGGAGTGAAAAACTGTTTTTT.

The chain links TRBV27 to TRBJ1-5; D is possibly TRBD1 (6 bases). Germline V gives CDR1 MNHEY, CDR2 SMNVEV (reference sequence). V lost 4 bases, J lost 0 bases, and 25 bases lay in between. The CDR3 has 20 residues. CDR3 sequence reads: CASSSAGPTAGHYSNQPQHF. The CDR3, as DNA: TGTGCCAGCAGTTCGGCCGGGCCCACTGCGGGACATTATAGCAATCAGCCCCAGCATTTT.

V and J are TRBV10-3 and TRBJ2-7; tentative D call: TRBD1 (5 bases). The CDR3 loop spans 14 amino acids. The germline V and J ends were trimmed by 10 bases and 4 bases, with 20 bases remaining between them. Germline lookup yields CDR1 ENHRY and CDR2 SYGVKD. CDR3 in DNA: TGTGCCACGTCCCGGCCGCAGGGTACTTACGAGCAGTACTTC. This gives the protein CATSRPQGTYEQYF.

V and J are TRBV19 and TRBJ2-3; TRBD2 matches 10 bases. CDR3 length: 16 amino acids. Germline CDR1 is LNHDA and CDR2 is SQIVND (reference sequence). The trim removed 6 bases at V and 0 bases at J, leaving 6 bases unmatched. CDR3: CASSLLAGISTDTQYF. In DNA, the CDR3 is TGTGCCAGTAGCCTACTAGCGGGGATCAGCACAGATACGCAGTATTTT.

The rearrangement joins TRBV19 to TRBJ2-7, with 7 bases lining up with TRBD1. This CDR3 has 14 amino acids. Germline V gene sequence: CDR1 LNHDA, CDR2 SQIVND (reference sequence). V was clipped by 2 bases and J by 3 bases; unmatched bases: 4. The CDR3 bases are TGTGCCAGTAGTATAATACAGGGGTACTACGAGCAGTACTTC. It is translated as CASSIIQGYYEQYF.

The rearrangement joins TRBV5-1 to TRBJ2-6; 7 bases fit TRBD2. CDR1 and CDR2 from the germline V gene are SGHRS and YFSETQ. The J segment lost 0 bases and the V segment lost 5 bases, leaving 8 bases of the junction unmatched. The CDR3 consists of 17 residues. CDR3 protein: CASRGAGSDSGANVLTF. CDR3 nucleotides: TGCGCCAGCAGAGGAGCGGGGTCAGACTCTGGGGCCAACGTCCTGACTTTC.

CDR3 DNA sequence: TGTGCCAGCAGCCTCCTCGGGGGCCGCTCCTACGAGCAGTACTTC. The encoded protein is CASSLLGGRSYEQYF. The rearrangement joins TRBV14 to TRBJ2-7; D may correspond to TRBD1 or TRBD2 (6 bases each). Germline values: CDR1 SGHDN, CDR2 FVKESK. Trimming shortened V by 4 bases and J by 0 bases, and 13 bases separated the two germline ends. There are 15 residues in the CDR3.

The J gene is TRBJ2-1, the V gene TRBV6-4; 10 nucleotides align to TRBD2. Germline assignment: CDR1 MRHNA and CDR2 SNTAGT. The V and J ends lost 6 bases and 1 base, in that order; junction bases with no gene match: 9. The CDR3 loop spans 17 amino acids. CDR3 loop: CASRRGLAKKSYNEQFF. CDR3 DNA sequence: TGTGCCAGCAGAAGGGGACTAGCGAAGAAGTCCTACAATGAGCAGTTCTTC.

This chain connects TRBV11-2 to TRBJ2-1; D unclear. CDR3 length equals 11 residues. V shed 6 bases and J shed 9 bases, with 9 bases lying between them. CDR1 and CDR2 from the germline V gene are SGHAT and FQNNGV. CDR3 nucleotides: TGTGCCAGCAGTCTCACCGGTGAGCAGTTCTTC. Its translation: CASSLTGEQFF.

This clone was seen just once. The J gene is TRBJ1-1, the V gene TRBV21-1. TRBV21-1 is deemed a pseudogene. The CDR3 totals 17 residues. CDR3 DNA sequence: TGTGCCAGCAGCAAAGTCTATCGGGAAGGGAAGATAACCGAAGCTTTCTTT. Residues: CASSKVYREGKITEAFF.

The chain recombines TRBV27 with TRBJ1-2; possible D gene TRBD1, 5 bases. CDR1 and CDR2 from the germline V gene are MNHEY and SMNVEV (reference sequence). This CDR3 has 14 amino acids. V lost 6 bases, J lost 4 bases, and 15 bases lay in between. In DNA form, the CDR3 reads TGTGCCAGCAGCCCTAGACAGCAGCGCTATGGCTACACCTTC. It translates to CASSPRQQRYGYTF.

This clone was observed once. The CDR3 sequence is CASIPSRGTSQETQYF. CDR3 nucleotide sequence: TGTGCCAGCATTCCTTCTCGGGGGACTTCGCAAGAGACCCAGTACTTC. The chain uses TRBV28 and TRBJ2-5; tentative D call: TRBD2 (6 bases). The CDR3 has 16 residues. Germline-derived CDR1 and CDR2 are MDHEN and SYDVKM. V was pared by 7 bases and J by 2 bases, with 20 bases between.

The chain recombines TRBV6-4 with TRBJ1-3; D is uncertain. The CDR3 consists of 16 residues. Trimming stripped 8 bases from V and 0 bases from J, with 17 bases between. The germline gives CDR1 MRHNA, CDR2 SNTAGT. The CDR3 coding sequence is TGTGCCAGCCGAGCTGAGGAGTCTTTCTCTGGAAACACCATATATTTT. Translating it yields CASRAEESFSGNTIYF.

As to this clone: Other DNA sequences in this sample translate to the same CDR3. The rearrangement uses TRBV11-3 and TRBJ2-1; D is possibly TRBD1 or TRBD2 (5 bases each). The CDR3 spans 13 residues. The germline V gene encodes CDR1 SGHNT and CDR2 YENEEA. The V and J ends lost 4 bases and 4 bases respectively, with 8 bases between them. In DNA, the CDR3 is TGTGCCAGCAGCTCGGGACCTTACAATGAGCAGTTCTTC. Translation: CASSSGPYNEQFF.

The chain joins TRBV6-5 to TRBJ2-7; 7 bases align to TRBD2. Trimming at V came to 0 bases and at J to 0 bases, leaving 5 bases not matched to a gene. The CDR3 totals 16 residues. Germline V gene data show CDR1 as MNHEY and CDR2 as SVGAGI. CDR3: CASSYSGGSTSYEQYF. DNA for the CDR3: TGTGCCAGCAGTTACTCTGGCGGGAGCACCTCCTACGAGCAGTACTTC.

The V and J genes are TRBV28 and TRBJ1-5; D not certain. CDR3 length equals 15 residues. Trimming pared 7 bases from V and 0 bases from J, leaving 13 bases between. The germline gives CDR1 MDHEN, CDR2 SYDVKM. CDR3 sequence reads: CASTEQTYSNQPQHF. The CDR3 bases are TGTGCCAGCACAGAACAGACTTATAGCAATCAGCCCCAGCATTTT.

This chain links TRBV14 with TRBJ2-1, with TRBD2 matching 8 bases. The CDR3 contains 16 residues. Germline lookup yields CDR1 SGHDN and CDR2 FVKESK. The junction had 3 bases not matched to a gene; V was cut back by 0 bases and J by 2 bases. The CDR3 DNA reads as TGTGCCAGCAGCCAAGATCACGGGAGGGCCTACAATGAGCAGTTCTTC. Encoded protein: CASSQDHGRAYNEQFF.

The chain links TRBV11-3 to TRBJ2-1, with 9 bases matching TRBD1. The V and J ends lost 5 bases and 9 bases, in that order; junction bases with no gene match: 5. Germline CDR1 is SGHNT and CDR2 is YENEEA. The CDR3 has 13 amino acids. In DNA, the CDR3 is TGTGCCAGCAGCGTTACAGGGGGCTTTGAGCAGTTCTTC. It translates to CASSVTGGFEQFF.